The following is a T cell receptor beta chain sequence with its context. Its antigen is unidentified. PCR was performed using 60 Vbeta and 13 Jbeta primers. Repertoires were generated with immunoSEQ multiplex PCR, while TCRdb's copy carries only in-frame clones and drops some. The sample carries some 140,000 clones, 60% to 80% recorded once. This CDR3 is 11 amino acids long. V was shortened by 6 bases and J by 2 bases, with 4 bases between the two germline ends. Germline values: CDR1 MDHEN, CDR2 SYDVKM. This sample is part of a study of cytomegalovirus exposure and HLA in healthy donors. Study conclusions and caveats: Across donors, sequencing depth was assumed by presence/absence analyses to be roughly uniform. As a later analysis revealed, the rate of TCR association differed by HLA locus, with DRB1 most and HLA-C fewest.

The clonotype was recovered from a man younger than 45 in good health and CMV-seropositive. The V gene is TRBV28, the J gene TRBJ1-2, with unresolved D. The specimen sequenced was PBMCs. CDR3 DNA: TGTGCCAGCAGGAGGAACTATGGCTACACCTTC. This encodes CASRRNYGYTF.